The T cell receptor (beta chain) described here comes from a study of regulatory T cells in long-lasting Graves disease. This CDR3 is built from 12 residues. Germline trimming cut 6 bases from V and 5 bases from J; bases unmatched to any gene: 4. Germline loops: CDR1 DFQATT, CDR2 SNEGSKA (reference sequence). Sequencing libraries for TCR beta were prepared with iRepertoire HTBI primers and Arm-PCR of CDR3 regions. TCRdb re-called the multiplex PCR reads with MiXCR, one entry per CDR3 protein. The sample records fewer than 550,000 distinct CDR3 sequences, around a fifth being singletons. Time point noted: persistent/refractory GD, antithyroid drugs over 5 years with positive TRAb. Preparation of the TCR library used RNA extracted from PBMCs.

The sequence came from a female donor with Graves disease. The starting material was peripheral blood mononuclear cells (PBMCs), obtained when the disease was refractory, from a patient treated with antithyroid drugs. The rearrangement uses TRBV20-1 and TRBJ2-5, with 9 bases matching TRBD1. The CDR3 spells CSARTGGETQYF. The CDR3 DNA sequence: TGCAGTGCGAGAACAGGGGGCGAGACCCAGTACTTC.